This T cell receptor (beta chain) came from a study of T cells in localized non-small cell lung cancer (dated by TCRdb to 2020 to 2022). Turning to the overall study: Comparing tumors with uninvolved tumor-adjacent lungs, the study looked at the T cell repertoires of hundreds of patients with early-stage NSCLC. The cohort consisted of about 240 treatment-naive NSCLC patients whose localized lung tumors had been resected. Of the NSCLC patients, around 130 were male and around 99 were female, and the mean age was roughly 61 years. On the study overall, not on this receptor specifically: The highest T cell clonality was observed in uninvolved tumor-adjacent lung, where clonality exceeded that of tumor, suggesting that antigenic responses were more focused in uninvolved tumor-adjacent lung. Higher blood T cell density associated with longer overall survival, while higher adjacent-lung clonality associated with shorter survival. A median of around 50 of the top 100 tumor clones turned up in the paired uninvolved adjacent lung, and 25 to 30 of those clones also ranked among the top 100 of that same adjacent lung. Because multi-region tumor sequencing was not performed, intratumor heterogeneity could not be ruled out. Because the study design was exploratory, TCR variables were selected using unadjusted p-values without false-discovery rate correction.

Points on this clone: This receptor's antigen is unknown. No base qualities exist here, and no much larger clone lies one base off it.

CDR1 and CDR2 (SGHRS, YFSETQ) derive from the germline V gene. Trimmed from V: 1 base; trimmed from J: 4 bases; junction bases lacking a gene match: 6. The CDR3, from cysteine to phenylalanine, totals 15 residues. The entry retains the CDR3 DNA only, 45 bases that are in frame from base 1. TCR beta CDR3 regions were sequenced from DNA using the immunoSEQ Assay. On the authors' methods: To compute T cell density, TCR beta template counts were normalized to usable DNA, which was estimated by amplifying housekeeping genes. Using the preseqR package, richness was estimated by extrapolating to 120,000 templates for tissue samples and 400,000 templates for PBMC samples. Clonality was defined as one minus Pielou's evenness. Differential abundance testing on productive amino-acid clonotypes, with a minimum total count of 5 and an alpha of 0.1, was used to identify tissue-enriched TCRs. The Jaccard Index and the Morisita Overlap Index were used to measure how much the repertoires overlapped between compartments. GLIPH grouped TCR beta CDR3s together with public tetramer-defined viral CDR3s, and a viral motif had to include at least three viral sequences and also show V-gene enrichment. Sourced from immuneACCESS, this table was stored by TCRdb with only in-frame sequences that have V and J called. A share of the clones is absent; for the studies checked, an unresolved V gene accounts for under half, and the remainder has no known explanation. Clone size and V and J calls were adopted from that table, with D and trimming inferred from the DNA. Present in this sample are about 54,000 clones, over 80% of which were seen just once. The ten largest clones represent nearly 20% of the sample.

At diagnosis, tumor, uninvolved tumor-adjacent lung and peripheral blood were collected and then preserved as a mix of FFPE and fresh-frozen material. For TCR repertoire profiling, the blood samples were analyzed as peripheral blood mononuclear cells. The source was peripheral blood, collected before any cancer treatment. The V gene is TRBV5-1 and the J gene is TRBJ2-3, and TRBD1 aligns with 7 junction nucleotides. This receptor was identified in a female donor older than 55 with stage II squamous cell lung carcinoma. CDR3 region: CASSLTGDQADTQYF. The bases read TGCGCCAGCAGCTTGACAGGGGATCAAGCAGATACGCAGTATTTT.